The source of this T cell receptor (beta chain) is a study of blood T cell repertoires in COVID-19. Produced via immunoSEQ multiplex PCR; TCRdb's table is partial and in-frame only. The sample gives roughly 200,000 clones, around 92% of which show up once; roughly 4% is in the top ten. CDR1 is SGHNT, CDR2 YYREEE, per germline (reference sequence). The CDR3 contains 19 residues. The J segment lost 9 bases and the V segment lost 4 bases, leaving 21 bases of the junction unmatched. The sample taken for sequencing was PBMCs or T cells enriched from blood (not recorded which). The clonotype originates from a woman under 40 with acute COVID-19. This chain links TRBV5-4 with TRBJ2-1; 11 nucleotides agree with TRBD2. CDR3 DNA sequence: TGTGCCAGCAGCAACCCCACCAATCGACTAGCGGGGCGACCCAGTGAGCAGTTCTTC. Its protein is CASSNPTNRLAGRPSEQFF.